Shown below are 15 T cell receptor beta chains from a single sample sequenced in a study of T cell changes during pregnancy in multiple sclerosis. Some clones are missing from TCRdb's copy, which holds only in-frame ones; the method was immunoSEQ multiplex PCR. The sample yields about 68,000 clones, around nine tenths seen once. The material was peripheral blood, obtained in the third trimester of pregnancy. These receptors all stem from a female donor with multiple sclerosis, enrolled in a pregnancy study.

The chain couples TRBV5-5 to TRBJ1-1; TRBD1 might be the D (6 bases). The CDR3 is 15 amino acids. Germline CDR1 SGHKS, CDR2 YYEKEE (reference sequence). The ends were cut back, 4 bases at V and 0 bases at J, with 13 bases in the middle. The CDR3 spells CASSPAGGLNTEAFF. The CDR3 nucleotides are TGTGCCAGCAGCCCCGCGGGGGGGCTGAACACTGAAGCTTTCTTT.

CDR3 amino acids: CASSIGASRGYGYTF. The CDR3 DNA reads as TGTGCCAGTAGTATTGGGGCCTCAAGGGGCTATGGCTACACCTTC. The genes are TRBV19 and TRBJ1-2; D is perhaps TRBD1 (5 bases). Per germline, CDR1 LNHDA and CDR2 SQIVND (reference sequence). The V gene lost 3 bases and the J gene lost 4 bases, with 15 bases spanning the gap. There are 15 residues in the CDR3. The whole variable domain, remainder taken from reference TRBV19 and TRBJ1-2, is DGGITQSPKYLFRKEGQNVTLSCEQNLNHDAMYWYRQDPGQGLRLIYYSQIVNDFQKGDIAEGYSVSREKKESFPLTVTSAQKNPTAFYLCASSIGASRGYGYTFGSGTRLTVV.

J is TRBJ1-5 and V is TRBV5-6; D gene unclear. The germline V gene encodes CDR1 SGHDT and CDR2 YYEEEE. The CDR3 has 15 amino acids. The V and J ends lost 4 bases and 0 bases respectively, with 11 bases between them. This CDR3 is CASSPSHYSNQPQHF. Written as DNA, the CDR3 is TGTGCCAGCAGCCCCTCACACTATAGCAATCAGCCCCAGCATTTT.

This chain joins TRBV11-1 and TRBJ2-3; 11 nucleotides agree with TRBD1. With 5 bases clipped from V and 2 bases from J, the junction kept 3 bases outside the gene matches. The germline CDR1 and CDR2 sequences are SGHAT and FQDESV (reference sequence). The CDR3 is 15 residues long. The CDR3 is CASSRTGGSTDTQYF. CDR3 nucleotides: TGTGCCAGCAGCCGGACAGGGGGCTCCACAGATACGCAGTATTTT.

V gene TRBV30 combines with J gene TRBJ1-1; TRBD1 is a possible D gene (6 bases). CDR1 and CDR2 (germline): GTSNPN, SVGIG (reference sequence). V was shortened by 5 bases and J by 1 base, with 17 bases between the two germline ends. The CDR3 extends over 15 amino acids. The CDR3 DNA sequence: TGTGCCTGGGTTAAACAGGGATTAGGGAACACTGAAGCTTTCTTT. The encoded protein is CAWVKQGLGNTEAFF.

The chain couples TRBV9 to TRBJ2-3; 7 bases are a match to TRBD2. There are 17 residues in the CDR3. V lost 0 bases, J lost 0 bases, and 7 bases stayed unmatched. Germline CDR1 SGDLS, CDR2 YYNGEE. CDR3 sequence: CASSVGASGTSTDTQYF. The DNA of the CDR3 is TGTGCCAGCAGCGTAGGAGCTAGCGGAACTAGCACAGATACGCAGTATTTT.

The chain has TRBV19 and TRBJ2-3; TRBD1 is a possible D gene (5 bases). This CDR3 has 15 amino acids. Germline assignment: CDR1 LNHDA and CDR2 SQIVND (reference sequence). V was clipped by 1 base and J by 1 base, with 9 bases between them. Here the CDR3 DNA reads TGTGCCAGTAGTATAGGGGGCGACCGCACAGATACGCAGTATTTT. Encoded protein: CASSIGGDRTDTQYF.

The chain links TRBV2 to TRBJ2-4, with 12 bases matching TRBD2. The CDR3 extends over 20 amino acids. J gave up 3 bases and V 6 bases, and 18 bases lay outside the gene matches. Germline CDR1 SNHLY, CDR2 FYNNEI. The CDR3 reads CASSDPGLILAGGVKNIQYF. CDR3 nucleotides: TGTGCCAGCAGCGACCCCGGATTAATACTAGCGGGGGGAGTCAAAAACATTCAGTACTTC.

V is TRBV5-4 and J is TRBJ2-7, with TRBD1 matching 8 bases. Germline CDR1 SGHNT, CDR2 YYREEE (reference sequence). The CDR3 has 14 residues. After removal of 2 bases from V and 1 base from J, the junction contained 2 bases not matched to a gene. CDR3 sequence (DNA): TGTGCCAGCAGCTTCGGGACAGGATCCTACGAGCAGTACTTC. As protein: CASSFGTGSYEQYF.

This clone turned up a few times. The V and J genes are TRBV27 and TRBJ1-1; TRBD1 matches 8 bases. CDR1 and CDR2 (germline): MNHEY, SMNVEV (reference sequence). This CDR3 contains 15 residues. V dropped 5 bases and J dropped 3; count of bases not matched to a gene: 8. CDR3 amino acids: CASSTRTGSYTEAFF. The CDR3 DNA follows: TGTGCCAGCAGTACACGGACAGGGAGTTACACTGAAGCTTTCTTT.

The genes are TRBV6-5 and TRBJ1-2; a weak D match, TRBD1 (5 bases). Looked up from germline, CDR1 is MNHEY and CDR2 is SVGAGI. V was cut by 7 bases and J by 8 bases, with 14 bases left in between. This CDR3 has 12 residues. CDR3 residues: CASTLGAWGYTF. The CDR3 nucleotides read TGTGCCAGCACTCTAGGGGCCTGGGGCTACACCTTC.

The chain carries TRBV13 and TRBJ2-2; D is perhaps TRBD2 (6 bases). Per the germline V gene, CDR1 is PRHDT and CDR2 is FYEKMQ (reference sequence). Trimming removed 5 bases at V and 4 bases at J, with 11 bases between. This CDR3 is 14 amino acids long. CDR3: CASSPGGLTGELFF. The DNA for the CDR3 is TGTGCCAGCAGCCCCGGGGGTCTCACCGGGGAGCTGTTTTTT. The whole variable domain, filled in from reference TRBV13 and TRBJ2-2, reads AAGVIQSPRHLIKEKRETATLKCYPIPRHDTVYWYQQGPGQDPQFLISFYEKMQSDKGSIPDRFSAQQFSDYHSELNMSSLELGDSALYFCASSPGGLTGELFFGEGSRLTVL.

In its sample, this clone was seen once. The rearrangement uses TRBV9 and TRBJ2-7; TRBD2 matches 9 bases. Unmatched junction bases numbered 5, after V lost 1 base and J lost 3 bases. Germline values: CDR1 SGDLS, CDR2 YYNGEE. The CDR3 is 15 amino acids. CDR3 coding DNA: TGTGCCAGCAGCGTATCCCCTAGCGGGGACTACGAGCAGTACTTC. This sequence encodes CASSVSPSGDYEQYF.

CDR3 residues: CASSLASGYEQYF. The CDR3 nucleotides are TGTGCCAGCTCACTCGCTTCAGGTTACGAGCAGTACTTC. The chain is built from TRBV18 and TRBJ2-7; no definite D call. Per the germline V gene, CDR1 is KGHSH and CDR2 is LQKENI. The CDR3 covers 13 residues. With 4 bases removed from V and 4 bases from J, the gap between germline ends came to 11 bases.

The chain is built from TRBV6-6 and TRBJ1-5; TRBD1 matches 8 bases. CDR1 and CDR2 from the germline V gene are MNHNY and SVGAGI (reference sequence). CDR3 length: 15 residues. V lost 6 bases and J lost 1; bases outside the gene matches: 5. The CDR3: CASRSTGGSNQPQHF. The CDR3 DNA is TGTGCCAGCAGGTCTACAGGGGGGAGCAATCAGCCCCAGCATTTT.